This TCR beta chain was captured by sequencing in a study of blood T cell repertoires in COVID-19. Looking at the study overall: Collection of acute and convalescent COVID-19 samples took place in the United States, Italy and Spain. In each case, the material was cDNA or gDNA derived from T cells, B-cell-depleted T cells, or PBMCs.

Original methodology: Reference gene primer amplification in the assay estimated nucleated cell counts. The method was immunoSEQ multiplex PCR; TCRdb's version includes in-frame clones alone and lacks a portion of them. V, J and clone size are taken as reported in that table, and D and trimming were inferred from the DNA itself. The data hold 150,000 to 200,000 clones, with approximately 88% observed a single time. The sample consisted of peripheral blood. This clonotype originated in a woman aged 55-70 years with acute or convalescent COVID-19.

The CDR3 is CATSDPGTGSNEQYF. The CDR3 DNA is TGTGCCACCAGTGACCCCGGGACAGGGTCGAACGAGCAGTACTTC. The V and J genes are TRBV24-1 and TRBJ2-7; 9 nucleotides agree with TRBD1. V trimming: 4 bases; J trimming: 5 bases; junction bases outside the gene matches: 8. CDR3 length equals 15 residues. Germline CDR1 and CDR2: KGHDR and SFDVKD.